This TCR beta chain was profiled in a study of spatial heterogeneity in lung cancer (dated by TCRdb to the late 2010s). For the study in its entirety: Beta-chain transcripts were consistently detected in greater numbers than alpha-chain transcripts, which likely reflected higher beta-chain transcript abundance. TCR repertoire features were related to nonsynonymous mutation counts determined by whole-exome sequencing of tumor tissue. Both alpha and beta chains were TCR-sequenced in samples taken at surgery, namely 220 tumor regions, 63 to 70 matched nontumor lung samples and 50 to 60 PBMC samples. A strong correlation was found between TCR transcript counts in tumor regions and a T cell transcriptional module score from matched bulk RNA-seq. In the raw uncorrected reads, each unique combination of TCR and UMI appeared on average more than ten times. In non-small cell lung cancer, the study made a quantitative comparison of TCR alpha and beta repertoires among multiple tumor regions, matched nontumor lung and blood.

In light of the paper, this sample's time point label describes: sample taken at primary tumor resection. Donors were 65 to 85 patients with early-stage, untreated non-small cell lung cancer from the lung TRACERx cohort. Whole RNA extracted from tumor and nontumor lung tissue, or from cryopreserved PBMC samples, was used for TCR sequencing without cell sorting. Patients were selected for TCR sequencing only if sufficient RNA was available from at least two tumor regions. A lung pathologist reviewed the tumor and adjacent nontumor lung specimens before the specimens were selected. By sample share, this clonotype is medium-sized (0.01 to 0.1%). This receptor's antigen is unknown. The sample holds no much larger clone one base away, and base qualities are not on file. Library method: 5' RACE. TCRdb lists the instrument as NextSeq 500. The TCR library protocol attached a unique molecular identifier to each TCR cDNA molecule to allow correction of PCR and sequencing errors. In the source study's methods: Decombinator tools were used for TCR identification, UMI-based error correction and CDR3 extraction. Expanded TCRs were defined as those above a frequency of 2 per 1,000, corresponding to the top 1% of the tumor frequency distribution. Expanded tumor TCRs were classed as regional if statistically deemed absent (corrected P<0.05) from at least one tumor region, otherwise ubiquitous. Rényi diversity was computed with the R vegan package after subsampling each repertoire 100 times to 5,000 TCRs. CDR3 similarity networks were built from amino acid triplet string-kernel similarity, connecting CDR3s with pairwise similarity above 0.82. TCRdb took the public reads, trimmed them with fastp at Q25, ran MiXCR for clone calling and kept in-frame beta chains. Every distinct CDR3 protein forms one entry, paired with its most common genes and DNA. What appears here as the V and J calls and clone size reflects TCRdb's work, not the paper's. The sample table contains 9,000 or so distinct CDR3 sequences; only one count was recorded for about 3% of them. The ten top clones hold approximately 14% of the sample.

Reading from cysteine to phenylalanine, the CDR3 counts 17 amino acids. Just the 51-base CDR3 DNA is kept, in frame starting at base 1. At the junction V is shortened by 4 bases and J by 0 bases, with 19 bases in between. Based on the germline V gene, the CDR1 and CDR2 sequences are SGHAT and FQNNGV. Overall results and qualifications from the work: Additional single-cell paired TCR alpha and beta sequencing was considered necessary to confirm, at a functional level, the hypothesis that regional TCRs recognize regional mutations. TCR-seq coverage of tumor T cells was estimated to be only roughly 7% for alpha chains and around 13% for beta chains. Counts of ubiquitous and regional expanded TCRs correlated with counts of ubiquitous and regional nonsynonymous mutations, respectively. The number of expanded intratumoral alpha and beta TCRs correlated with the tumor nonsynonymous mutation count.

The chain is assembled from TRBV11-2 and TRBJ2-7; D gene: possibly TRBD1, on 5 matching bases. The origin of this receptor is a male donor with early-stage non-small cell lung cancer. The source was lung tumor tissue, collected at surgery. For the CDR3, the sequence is CASSSPPTGPLSYEQYF. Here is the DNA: TGTGCCAGCAGCTCCCCTCCTACAGGACCACTCTCCTACGAGCAGTACTTC. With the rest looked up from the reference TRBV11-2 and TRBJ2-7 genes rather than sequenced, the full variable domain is EAGVAQSPRYKIIEKRQSVAFWCNPISGHATLYWYQQILGQGPKLLIQFQNNGVVDDSQLPKDRFSAERLKGVDSTLKIQPAKLEDSAVYLCASSSPPTGPLSYEQYFGPGTRLTVT.